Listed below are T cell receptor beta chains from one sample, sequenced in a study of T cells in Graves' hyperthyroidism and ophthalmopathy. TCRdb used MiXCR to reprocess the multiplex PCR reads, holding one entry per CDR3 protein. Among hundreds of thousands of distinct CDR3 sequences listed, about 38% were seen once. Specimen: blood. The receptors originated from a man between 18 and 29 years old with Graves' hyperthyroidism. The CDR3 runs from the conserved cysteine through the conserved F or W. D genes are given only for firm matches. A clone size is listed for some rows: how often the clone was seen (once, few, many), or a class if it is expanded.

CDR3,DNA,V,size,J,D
CASSEAPTADQPQHF,TGTGCCAGCAGTGAAGCGCCCACAGCTGATCAGCCCCAGCATTTT,TRBV2,many,TRBJ1-5,-
CASRGIGQETQYF,TGCGCCAGCAGGGGAATAGGGCAAGAGACCCAGTACTTC,TRBV4-1,-,TRBJ2-5,-
CASSPRTGAYSNQPQHF,TGTGCCAGTAGTCCCCGGACAGGAGCATATAGCAATCAGCCCCAGCATTTT,TRBV19,few,TRBJ1-5,TRBD1
CSARGGGGTIYF,TGCAGTGCTAGAGGTGGGGGCGGCACCATATATTTT,TRBV20-1,-,TRBJ1-3,-
CAISQSGTGEGYTF,TGTGCCATCAGTCAATCCGGGACAGGGGAGGGCTACACCTTC,TRBV10-3,many,TRBJ1-2,TRBD1
CSAREEGFYEQYF,TGCAGTGCTAGAGAAGAGGGTTTTTACGAGCAGTACTTC,TRBV20-1,-,TRBJ2-7,-
CASRQVGAYGYTF,TGTGCCAGTAGACAGGTCGGGGCCTATGGCTACACCTTC,TRBV2,many,TRBJ1-2,-
CASSVETGRRETQYF,TGTGCCAGCAGCGTAGAAACAGGTAGACGCGAGACCCAGTACTTC,TRBV9,-,TRBJ2-5,-
CAISDRGSSYGQYF,TGTGCCATCAGCGACAGGGGTAGCTCCTACGGGCAGTACTTC,TRBV10-3,-,TRBJ2-7,TRBD1
CSVQRLGGANVLTF,TGCAGTGTCCAGAGGTTAGGGGGGGCCAACGTCCTGACTTTC,TRBV20-1,-,TRBJ2-6,-
CASSRRDRTTEAFF,TGTGCCAGCAGTCGTCGGGACAGAACCACTGAAGCTTTCTTT,TRBV7-2,few,TRBJ1-1,TRBD1
CASAAGLEETQYF,TGTGCCAGCGCTGCGGGACTGGAAGAGACCCAGTACTTC,TRBV6-1,few,TRBJ2-5,-
CASSQLTSYSNQPQHF,TGCGCCAGCAGCCAATTGACAAGCTATAGCAATCAGCCCCAGCATTTT,TRBV7-8,once,TRBJ1-5,-
CASSPEGLYEQYF,TGTGCCAGCAGCCCAGAAGGACTCTACGAGCAGTACTTC,TRBV7-3,few,TRBJ2-7,-
CSARGVSNQPQHF,TGCAGTGCTAGGGGTGTATCCAATCAGCCCCAGCATTTT,TRBV20-1,-,TRBJ1-5,-